This is a list of T cell receptor beta chains from one sample in a study of blood T cell repertoires in COVID-19. Using immunoSEQ multiplex PCR, the repertoire was profiled, and TCRdb retains in-frame clones only, with some absent. This repertoire shows about 300,000 clones, around 83% found once; its top ten account for roughly 1.1%. The sample taken for sequencing was peripheral blood. These receptor sequences come from a woman in her forties or fifties with acute or convalescent COVID-19. CDR3s include the opening cysteine and the closing phenylalanine or tryptophan. D genes are given only for firm matches. The size entry is marked missing in some rows and otherwise reads once, few, many or a size class.

16,TRBD2,TRBJ2-5,.,TRBV27,CASSPLGLAGDETQYF,TGTGCCAGCAGTCCCCTGGGACTAGCGGGGGATGAGACCCAGTACTTC
15,.,TRBJ1-5,.,TRBV19,CASSMVGGTGQPQHF,TGTGCCAGTAGTATGGTGGGAGGGACGGGTCAGCCCCAGCATTTT
15,.,TRBJ2-7,.,TRBV19,CASSLQGSTSYEQYF,TGTGCCAGTAGTTTGCAGGGGTCTACGTCCTACGAGCAGTACTTC
12,.,TRBJ1-4,.,TRBV6-1,CATTEEGGKLFF,TGTGCCACAACCGAGGAGGGAGGAAAACTGTTTTTT
15,.,TRBJ1-2,.,TRBV6-5,CASKSEWEGENGYTF,TGTGCCAGCAAATCCGAGTGGGAGGGAGAGAATGGCTACACCTTC
14,.,TRBJ2-3,.,TRBV5-1,CASSPTPGTDTQYF,TGCGCCAGCAGCCCTACTCCTGGCACAGATACGCAGTATTTT
15,TRBD2,TRBJ2-7,.,TRBV27,CASSFMRENNNEQYF,TGTGCCAGCAGTTTCATGCGGGAGAACAACAACGAGCAGTACTTC
13,.,TRBJ1-1,.,TRBV18,CASSPPAAIGAFF,TGTGCCAGCTCACCACCGGCGGCGATTGGAGCTTTCTTT
15,.,TRBJ1-5,.,TRBV5-1,CASSLGQGFNQPQHF,TGCGCCAGCAGCTTGGGGCAGGGCTTCAATCAGCCCCAGCATTTT
14,TRBD1,TRBJ1-2,.,TRBV11-2,CASRLTGVEYGYTF,TGTGCCAGCAGACTGACAGGGGTTGAGTATGGCTACACCTTC
19,.,TRBJ1-6,.,TRBV7-2,CASSLSIDRQYSWGSPLHF,TGTGCCAGCAGCTTATCGATTGACAGACAGTATTCTTGGGGTTCACCCCTCCACTTT
15,TRBD1,TRBJ1-1,.,TRBV6-6,CASSRPTGTNTEAFF,TGTGCCAGCAGCCGCCCGACAGGGACTAACACTGAAGCTTTCTTT
13,TRBD1,TRBJ1-5,few,TRBV2,CASSRQGDQPQHF,TGTGCCAGCAGTAGACAGGGGGATCAGCCCCAGCATTTT
17,TRBD2,TRBJ2-7,.,TRBV12-5,CASGSSVGGTYSYEQYF,TGTGCTAGTGGTTCCTCGGTGGGAGGGACCTATTCCTACGAGCAGTACTTC
16,TRBD1,TRBJ1-2,.,TRBV25-1,CASSESDGQGSFGYTF,TGTGCCAGCAGTGAGAGCGACGGACAGGGGTCGTTTGGCTACACCTTC
15,.,TRBJ2-5,.,TRBV24-1,CATSDRGGALETQYF,TGTGCCACCAGTGATCGAGGGGGGGCCTTAGAGACCCAGTACTTC
17,TRBD2,TRBJ2-1,.,TRBV24-1,CATSASGRAGSYNEQFF,TGTGCCACCAGTGCTAGCGGGAGGGCAGGTTCCTACAATGAGCAGTTCTTC
16,.,TRBJ1-1,once,TRBV5-6,CASSLADQGWGTEAFF,TGTGCCAGCAGCTTGGCGGATCAGGGGTGGGGCACTGAAGCTTTCTTT
15,.,TRBJ2-2,.,TRBV21-1,CASTLGGVNPGELFF,TGTGCCAGCACCCTGGGGGGGGTTAATCCCGGGGAGCTGTTTTTT